This T cell receptor (beta chain) was sequenced in a study of T cells in Graves' hyperthyroidism and ophthalmopathy. Findings and caveats of the study: Blood also contained most expanded thyroid clonotypes above 0.001.

As regards this clonotype: As yet, its antigen is unknown.

Patients with uncontrolled infections, other autoimmune diseases, pregnancy or lactation were excluded. The study based diagnoses on clinical symptoms, serum thyroxine and TRAb, thyroid ultrasound and orbital computed tomography. TCR beta CDR3 regions were amplified from RNA. HTBI primers drove first-round RT-PCR of the TCR CDR3. TCRdb ran MiXCR on the multiplex PCR reads and lists one entry per CDR3 protein. Of some 340,000 distinct CDR3 sequences in the sample, roughly 15% were seen once. The sequence was obtained from a woman in her 40s with Graves' ophthalmopathy. Specimen: blood.

DNA of the CDR3: TGCAGTGCGGCAGGACGAGGACTAGCGGGGGGGCAAACGCAGTATTTT. This translates into CSAAGRGLAGGQTQYF. This sequence joins TRBV20-1 and TRBJ2-3, with TRBD2 matching 15 bases. Losses at the gene ends were 6 bases for V and 9 bases for J; bases not matched to a gene: 13. From germline, CDR1 is DFQATT and CDR2 SNEGSKA (reference sequence). This CDR3 comprises 16 residues.